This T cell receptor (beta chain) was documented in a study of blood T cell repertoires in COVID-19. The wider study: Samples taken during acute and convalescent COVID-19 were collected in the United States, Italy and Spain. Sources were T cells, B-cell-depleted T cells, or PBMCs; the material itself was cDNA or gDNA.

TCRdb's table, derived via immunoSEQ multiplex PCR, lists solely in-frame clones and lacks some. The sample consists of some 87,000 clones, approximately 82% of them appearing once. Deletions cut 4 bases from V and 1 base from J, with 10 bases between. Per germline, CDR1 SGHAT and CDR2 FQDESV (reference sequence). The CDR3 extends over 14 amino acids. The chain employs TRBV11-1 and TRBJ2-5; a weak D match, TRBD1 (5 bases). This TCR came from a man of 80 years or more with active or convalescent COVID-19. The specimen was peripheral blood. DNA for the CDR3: TGTGCCAGCAGCTCTCGACAGATCCAAGAGACCCAGTACTTC. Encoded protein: CASSSRQIQETQYF.